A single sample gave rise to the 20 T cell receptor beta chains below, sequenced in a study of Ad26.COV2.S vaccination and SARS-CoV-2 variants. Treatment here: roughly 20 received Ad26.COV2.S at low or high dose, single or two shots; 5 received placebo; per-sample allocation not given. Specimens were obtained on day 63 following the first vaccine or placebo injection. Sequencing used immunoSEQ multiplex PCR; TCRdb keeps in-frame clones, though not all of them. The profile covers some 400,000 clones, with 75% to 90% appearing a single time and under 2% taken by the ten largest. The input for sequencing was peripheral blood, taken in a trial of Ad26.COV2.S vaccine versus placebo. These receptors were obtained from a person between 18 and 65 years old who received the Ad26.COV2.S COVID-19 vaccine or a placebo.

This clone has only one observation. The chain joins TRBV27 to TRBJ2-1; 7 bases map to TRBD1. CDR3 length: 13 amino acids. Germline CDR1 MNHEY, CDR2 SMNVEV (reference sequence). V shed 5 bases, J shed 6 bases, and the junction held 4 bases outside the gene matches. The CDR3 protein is CASSPQGPNEQFF. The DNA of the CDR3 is TGTGCCAGCAGTCCACAGGGGCCCAATGAGCAGTTCTTC.

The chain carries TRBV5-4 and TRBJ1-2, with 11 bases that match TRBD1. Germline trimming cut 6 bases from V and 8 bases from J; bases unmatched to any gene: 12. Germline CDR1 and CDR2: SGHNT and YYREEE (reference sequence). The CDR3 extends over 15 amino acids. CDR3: CASTLMDRGLGGYTF. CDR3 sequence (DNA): TGTGCCAGCACTTTAATGGACAGGGGGCTGGGGGGCTACACCTTC.

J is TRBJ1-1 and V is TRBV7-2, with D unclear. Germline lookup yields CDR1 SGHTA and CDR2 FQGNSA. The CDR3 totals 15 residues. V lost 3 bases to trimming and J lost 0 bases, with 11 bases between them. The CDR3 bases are TGTGCCAGCAGCTTGCTAAGACTTATGAACACTGAAGCTTTCTTT. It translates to CASSLLRLMNTEAFF.

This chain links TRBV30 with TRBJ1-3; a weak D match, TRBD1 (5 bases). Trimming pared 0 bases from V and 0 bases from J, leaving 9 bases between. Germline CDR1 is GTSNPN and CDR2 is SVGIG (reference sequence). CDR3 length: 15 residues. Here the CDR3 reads CAWSVWGGSGNTIYF. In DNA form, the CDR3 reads TGTGCCTGGAGTGTATGGGGGGGCTCTGGAAACACCATATATTTT.

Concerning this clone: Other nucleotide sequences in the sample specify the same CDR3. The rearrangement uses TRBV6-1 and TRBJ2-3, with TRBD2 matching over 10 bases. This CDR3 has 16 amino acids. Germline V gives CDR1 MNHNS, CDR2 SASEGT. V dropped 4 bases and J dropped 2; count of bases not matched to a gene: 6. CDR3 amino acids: CASSVTSGTYTDTQYF. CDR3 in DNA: TGTGCCAGCAGTGTAACTAGCGGGACCTACACAGATACGCAGTATTTT.

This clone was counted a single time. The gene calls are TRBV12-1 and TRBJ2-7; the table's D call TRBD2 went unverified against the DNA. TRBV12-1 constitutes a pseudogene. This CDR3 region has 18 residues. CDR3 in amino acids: CASSFAGLAGGPSYEQYF. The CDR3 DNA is TGTGCCAGCAGCTTTGCAGGACTAGCGGGAGGGCCTTCCTACGAGCAGTACTTC.

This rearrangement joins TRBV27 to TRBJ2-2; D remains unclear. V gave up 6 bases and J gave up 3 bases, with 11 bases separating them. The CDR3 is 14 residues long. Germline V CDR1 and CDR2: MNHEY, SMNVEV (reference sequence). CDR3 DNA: TGTGCCAGCAGGTTTAATAGGGACACCGGGGAGCTGTTTTTT. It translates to CASRFNRDTGELFF.

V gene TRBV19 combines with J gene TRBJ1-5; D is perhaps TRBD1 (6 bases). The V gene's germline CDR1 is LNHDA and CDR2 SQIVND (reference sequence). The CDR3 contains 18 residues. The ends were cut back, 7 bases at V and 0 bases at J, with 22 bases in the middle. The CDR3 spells CASTPGHPNPTSNQPQHF. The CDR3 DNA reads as TGTGCCAGTACCCCGGGACATCCTAACCCCACTAGCAATCAGCCCCAGCATTTT.

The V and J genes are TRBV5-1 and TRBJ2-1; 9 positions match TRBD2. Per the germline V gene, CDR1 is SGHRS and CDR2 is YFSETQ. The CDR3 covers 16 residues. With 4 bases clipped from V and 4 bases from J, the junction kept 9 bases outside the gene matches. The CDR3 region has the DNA TGCGCCAGCAGCCCGCCGACTAGCGGAGGTTACAATGAGCAGTTCTTC. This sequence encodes CASSPPTSGGYNEQFF.

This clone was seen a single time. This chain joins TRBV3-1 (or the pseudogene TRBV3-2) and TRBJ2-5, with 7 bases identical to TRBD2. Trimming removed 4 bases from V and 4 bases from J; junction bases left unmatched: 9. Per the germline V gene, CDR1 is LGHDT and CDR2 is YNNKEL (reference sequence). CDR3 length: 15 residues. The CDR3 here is CASSPPGLDLETQYF. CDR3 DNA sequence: TGTGCCAGCAGCCCCCCAGGACTAGATCTAGAGACCCAGTACTTC.

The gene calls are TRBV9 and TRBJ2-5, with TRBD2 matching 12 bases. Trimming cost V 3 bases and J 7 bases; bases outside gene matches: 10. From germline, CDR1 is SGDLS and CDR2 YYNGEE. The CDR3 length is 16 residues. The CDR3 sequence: CASSETSGSDMGTQYF. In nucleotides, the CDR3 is TGTGCCAGCAGCGAGACTAGCGGGAGTGATATGGGGACCCAGTACTTC.

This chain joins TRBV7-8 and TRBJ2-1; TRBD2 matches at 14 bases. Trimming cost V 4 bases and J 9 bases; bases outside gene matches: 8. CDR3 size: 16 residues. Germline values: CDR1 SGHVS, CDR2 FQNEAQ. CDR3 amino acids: CASSSQTSGRVGEQFF. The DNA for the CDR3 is TGTGCCAGCAGCTCACAGACTAGCGGGAGGGTGGGTGAGCAGTTCTTC.

The CDR3 loop reads CASNWDSSKGSPLHF. The CDR3 DNA is TGTGCCAGCAACTGGGACTCCTCGAAGGGGTCACCCCTCCACTTT. The chain carries TRBV6-5 and TRBJ1-6, with a weak D call TRBD1 (5 bases). CDR1 and CDR2 (germline): MNHEY, SVGAGI. This CDR3 has 15 amino acids. The ends were cut back, 7 bases at V and 10 bases at J, with 20 bases in the middle.

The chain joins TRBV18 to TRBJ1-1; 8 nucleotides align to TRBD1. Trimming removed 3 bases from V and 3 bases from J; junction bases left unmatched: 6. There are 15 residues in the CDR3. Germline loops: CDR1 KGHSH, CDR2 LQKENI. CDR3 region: CASSPQGAKDTEAFF. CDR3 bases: TGTGCCAGCTCACCCCAGGGGGCGAAGGACACTGAAGCTTTCTTT.

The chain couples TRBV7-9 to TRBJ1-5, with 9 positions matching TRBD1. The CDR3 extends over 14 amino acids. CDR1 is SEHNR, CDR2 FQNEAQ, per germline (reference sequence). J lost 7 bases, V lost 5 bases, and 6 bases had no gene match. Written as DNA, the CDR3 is TGTGCCAGCAGCCCCGGGACAGGGTGGCAGCCCCAGCATTTT. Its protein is CASSPGTGWQPQHF.

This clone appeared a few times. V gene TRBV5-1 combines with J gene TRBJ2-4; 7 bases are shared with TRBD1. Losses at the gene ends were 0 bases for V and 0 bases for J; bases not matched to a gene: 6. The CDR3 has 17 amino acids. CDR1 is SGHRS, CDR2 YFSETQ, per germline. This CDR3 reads CASSLGGTDLAKNIQYF. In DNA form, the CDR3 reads TGCGCCAGCAGCTTGGGGGGGACAGATCTAGCCAAAAACATTCAGTACTTC.

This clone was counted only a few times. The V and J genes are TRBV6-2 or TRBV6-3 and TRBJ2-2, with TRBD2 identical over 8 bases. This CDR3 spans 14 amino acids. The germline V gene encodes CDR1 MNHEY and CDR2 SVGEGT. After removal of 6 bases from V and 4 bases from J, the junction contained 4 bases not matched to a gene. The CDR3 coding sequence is TGTGCCAGCAGCCCCGGACTAGCCACCGGGGAGCTGTTTTTT. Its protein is CASSPGLATGELFF.

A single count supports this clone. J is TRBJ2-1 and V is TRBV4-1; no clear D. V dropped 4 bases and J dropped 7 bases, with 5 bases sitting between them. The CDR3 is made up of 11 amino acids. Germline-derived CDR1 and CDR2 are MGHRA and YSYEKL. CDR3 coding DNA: TGCGCCAGCAGCCTAGGGAATGAGCAGTTCTTC. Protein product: CASSLGNEQFF.

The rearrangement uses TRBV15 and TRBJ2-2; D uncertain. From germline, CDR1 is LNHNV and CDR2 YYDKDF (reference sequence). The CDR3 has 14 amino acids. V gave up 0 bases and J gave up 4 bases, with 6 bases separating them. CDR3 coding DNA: TGTGCCACCAGCAGAGATGTGGGCACCGGGGAGCTGTTTTTT. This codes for CATSRDVGTGELFF.

DNA of the CDR3: TGTGCCAGCAACGAGGGGACCGCGAACACCGGGGAGCTGTTTTTT. This translates into CASNEGTANTGELFF. The gene calls are TRBV2 and TRBJ2-2; perhaps D is TRBD1 or TRBD2 (5 bases each). Germline V gene lookup returns CDR1 SNHLY and CDR2 FYNNEI. This CDR3 comprises 15 residues. V was cut by 7 bases and J by 0 bases, with 12 bases left in between.